These 18 T cell receptor beta chains share one sample of origin, sequenced in a study of cytomegalovirus exposure and HLA in healthy donors. The PCR used 60 Vbeta and 13 Jbeta primers. The protocol was immunoSEQ multiplex PCR, while the TCRdb copy is restricted to in-frame clones and leaves out a portion. The table includes approximately 100,000 clones, 65% to 80% detected once. The sample comprised PBMCs. The receptors derive from a female donor in good health and CMV-seronegative.

This clone has only one observation. The chain combines TRBV27 with TRBJ1-2; D remains ambiguous. V was pared by 5 bases and J by 4 bases, with 11 bases between. The CDR3 runs to 13 residues. Germline V gene data show CDR1 as MNHEY and CDR2 as SMNVEV (reference sequence). The chain's CDR3 is CASSKVPGYGYTF. For the CDR3, the DNA is TGTGCCAGCAGTAAGGTCCCAGGCTATGGCTACACCTTC.

The chain uses TRBV5-1 and TRBJ1-1; D call uncertain. This CDR3 has 15 residues. V dropped 0 bases and J dropped 1 base, with 10 bases sitting between them. Germline values: CDR1 SGHRS, CDR2 YFSETQ. CDR3 loop: CASSLGHGGNTEAFF. The CDR3 DNA reads TGCGCCAGCAGCTTGGGACACGGAGGGAACACTGAAGCTTTCTTT.

This clone was detected once. CDR3 region: CASTPRGGLSRNTIYF. The DNA for the CDR3 is TGTGCCAGCACCCCGCGCGGGGGGCTATCGCGAAACACCATATATTTT. J is TRBJ1-3 and V is TRBV5-5; perhaps TRBD1 as D (6 bases). The CDR3 sequence is 16 residues long. Looked up from germline, CDR1 is SGHKS and CDR2 is YYEKEE (reference sequence). V dropped 6 bases and J dropped 5 bases, with 21 bases sitting between them.

This clone was detected once. The J gene is TRBJ2-1, the V gene TRBV14; TRBD1 might be the D (5 bases). The CDR3 is 13 residues long. V lost 4 bases and J lost 7, with 11 bases in between. Germline V gene sequence: CDR1 SGHDN, CDR2 FVKESK. CDR3 residues: CASSRGPANEQFF. The CDR3 DNA reads TGTGCCAGCAGCCGGGGCCCAGCAAATGAGCAGTTCTTC.

This clone showed up just once. The chain combines TRBV19 with TRBJ2-5; 8 bases are a match to TRBD1. The J call may be incorrect, as the DNA end agrees better with TRBJ2-7. CDR1 is LNHDA, CDR2 SQIVND, per germline (reference sequence). The CDR3 totals 14 residues. CDR3 sequence reads: CASSARTGIYEQYF. The CDR3 DNA is TGTGCCAGTAGTGCCCGGACAGGGATCTACGAGCAGTACTTC.

The chain carries TRBV5-6 and TRBJ2-7; D might be TRBD1 (6 bases). The germline CDR1 and CDR2 sequences are SGHDT and YYEEEE. V shed 2 bases and J shed 4 bases, with 13 bases lying between them. CDR3 size: 14 residues. The CDR3 here is CASSLTGHLYEQYF. In DNA form, the CDR3 reads TGTGCCAGCAGCTTAACGGGACACCTATACGAGCAGTACTTC.

The CDR3 loop reads CASSLGPARGPVYEQYF. DNA for the CDR3: TGTGCCAGCAGCTTAGGGCCCGCCAGGGGCCCCGTCTACGAGCAGTACTTC. The chain employs TRBV11-3 and TRBJ2-7; possible D gene TRBD1, 6 bases. V was clipped by 1 base and J by 3 bases, with 19 bases between them. The CDR3 totals 17 residues. The germline V gene encodes CDR1 SGHNT and CDR2 YENEEA.

This clone came up once. The V gene is TRBV6-5, the J gene TRBJ1-2, with D maybe TRBD1 (5 bases). Looked up from germline, CDR1 is MNHEY and CDR2 is SVGAGI. V lost 2 bases, J lost 6 bases, and 16 bases lay in between. This CDR3 is 15 amino acids long. CDR3 in amino acids: CASSYATGGPNGYTF. CDR3 nucleotides: TGTGCCAGCAGTTACGCGACGGGGGGTCCCAATGGCTACACCTTC.

The J gene is TRBJ2-3, the V gene TRBV2; 12 bases match TRBD2. Germline CDR1 and CDR2: SNHLY and FYNNEI. The CDR3 totals 15 residues. V was pared by 8 bases and J by 2 bases, with 5 bases of the junction left unmatched. Written as DNA, the CDR3 is TGTGCCAGCGGGCTAGCGGGGGGGACCACAGATACGCAGTATTTT. It codes for CASGLAGGTTDTQYF.

V is TRBV5-5 and J is TRBJ1-4; the match to TRBD1 covers 10 bases. Looked up from germline, CDR1 is SGHKS and CDR2 is YYEKEE (reference sequence). This CDR3 is built from 14 residues. Trimming took 4 bases from V and 6 from J; bases not matched to a gene: 3. The DNA for the CDR3 is TGTGCCAGCAGCGCCGGGACAGGGGATGAAAAACTGTTTTTT. It specifies CASSAGTGDEKLFF.

The chain has TRBV19 and TRBJ1-2, with a weak D call TRBD1 (6 bases). Between the trimmed V and J ends, which lost 6 bases and 6 bases, there was a span of 11 bases. The CDR3 spans 12 residues. CDR1 is LNHDA and CDR2 is SQIVND in the germline V gene (reference sequence). DNA for the CDR3: TGTGCCAGTAGGGAAGGGGGAAATGGCTACACCTTC. This sequence encodes CASREGGNGYTF.

The chain carries TRBV5-5 and TRBJ2-5, with D perhaps matching TRBD2 (6 bases). CDR3 length: 16 residues. CDR1 SGHKS and CDR2 YYEKEE come from the germline V gene (reference sequence). V was cut by 2 bases and J by 2 bases, with 16 bases left in between. CDR3: CASSFPRLSGQETQYF. The CDR3 region has the DNA TGTGCCAGCAGCTTCCCTAGGCTTAGCGGACAAGAGACCCAGTACTTC.

This clone was seen more than once but under ten times. The V gene is TRBV6-5, the J gene TRBJ1-3; D uncertain. The CDR3 consists of 12 residues. Trimming left V 5 bases short and J 8 bases short, with 10 bases between. In germline, CDR1 is MNHEY, CDR2 SVGAGI. The DNA of the CDR3 is TGTGCCAGCAGTGAGGGTTTGGACACCATATATTTT. Amino acid sequence: CASSEGLDTIYF.

This chain uses TRBV29-1 with TRBJ1-4; 7 bases map to TRBD1. Germline V lookup: CDR1 SQVTM, CDR2 ANQGSEA. V trimming: 6 bases; J trimming: 8 bases; junction bases outside the gene matches: 6. This CDR3 is built from 12 residues. CDR3 DNA: TGCAGCGTAGGGACAGACTACGAAAAACTGTTTTTT. Translated, it gives CSVGTDYEKLFF.

This sequence joins TRBV4-2 and TRBJ2-3; 8 bases are a match to TRBD2. The germline V gene has CDR1 LGHNA and CDR2 YNFKEQ. V gave up 2 bases and J gave up 1 base; unmatched junction bases: 5. CDR3 size: 16 residues. In nucleotides, the CDR3 is TGTGCCAGCAGCCAATTCGGGGGGGCCGGCACAGATACGCAGTATTTT. Amino acids: CASSQFGGAGTDTQYF.

The genes are TRBV21-1 and TRBJ2-7; no check of the table's D call, TRBD1, against the DNA was made. TRBV21-1 corresponds to a pseudogene. The CDR3 length is 18 residues. Here the CDR3 DNA reads TGTGCCAGCAGCAGACGTGAAGGCGGGACAGGGTGGGGCAACGAGCAGTACTTC. Its protein product is CASSRREGGTGWGNEQYF.

V usage is TRBV18 and J usage is TRBJ1-4; D is perhaps TRBD1 (5 bases). This CDR3 is 16 amino acids long. V lost 4 bases to trimming and J lost 5 bases, with 17 bases between them. Germline assignment: CDR1 KGHSH and CDR2 LQKENI. CDR3 loop: CASSRRDLMVNEKLFF. The CDR3 coding sequence is TGTGCCAGCTCACGCAGGGATCTAATGGTCAATGAAAAACTGTTTTTT.

The chain employs TRBV30 and TRBJ2-3; D gene ambiguous. This CDR3 comprises 14 residues. Trimming removed 0 bases from V and 0 bases from J, with 7 bases in between. Germline-derived CDR1 and CDR2 are GTSNPN and SVGIG (reference sequence). Here the CDR3 DNA reads TGTGCCTGGAGTGTACTTACTAGCACAGATACGCAGTATTTT. Protein product: CAWSVLTSTDTQYF.